The T cell receptor beta chain under discussion was sequenced for a study of shared clonotypes between healthy human individuals. Deep-level settings were used for running the assay. Data came from immunoSEQ multiplex PCR; TCRdb stores just in-frame clones and leaves some out. This table has some 530,000 clones, more than 65% appearing once. V dropped 2 bases and J dropped 4; count of bases not matched to a gene: 7. The length of the CDR3 is 16 residues. Germline V gene lookup returns CDR1 SGHKS and CDR2 YYEKEE (reference sequence). Remarks on this clone: Just one base apart from a much larger clone, this may be a read error.

The sample consisted of PBMCs. V gene TRBV5-5 combines with J gene TRBJ2-7, with 12 bases aligning to TRBD1. The TCR sequence derives from a woman in her forties in good health. Some clones in this sample may be carry-over from other donors' samples. The CDR3 DNA sequence: TGTGCCAGCAGCTTAGGGACAGGGGGCATTATGTACGAGCAGTACTTC. It encodes CASSLGTGGIMYEQYF.